This T cell receptor (beta chain) was sequenced for a study of blood T cell repertoires in COVID-19. Study information: COVID-19 samples collected from the United States, Italy and Spain covered acute and convalescent phases. The cDNA or gDNA used as material had been derived from T cells, B-cell-depleted T cells, or PBMCs.

The V gene lost 1 base and the J gene lost 2 bases, with 8 bases spanning the gap. Germline V gene sequence: CDR1 SGHAT, CDR2 FQDESV (reference sequence). The CDR3 runs to 14 residues. As originally analysed: Scientists estimated how many nucleated cells there were by amplifying reference gene primers. Produced via immunoSEQ multiplex PCR; TCRdb's table is partial and in-frame only. The V and J calls and clone size were taken over from that table, and D and trimming were inferred from the DNA. The sample consists of about 160,000 clones, roughly 80% of them appearing once. This clonotype was obtained from a woman older than 75 with acute or convalescent COVID-19. V and J are TRBV11-1 and TRBJ2-5; D possibly corresponds to TRBD2 (6 bases). Sequenced: peripheral blood. CDR3 sequence reads: CASSLGGEQETQYF. CDR3 nucleotide sequence: TGTGCCAGCAGCTTAGGCGGGGAACAAGAGACCCAGTACTTC.